This T cell receptor (beta chain) is drawn from a study of shared clonotypes between healthy human individuals (dated by TCRdb to about 2020). With regard to the full study: A few men and a couple of women, aged 18 to 49 years, made up the cohort. Each donor's leukapheresis produced roughly between roughly 0.85 and 10 billion PBMCs. Different laboratories and diverse techniques were used to prepare libraries and sequence TCR repertoires, to increase sequencing depth and limit assay-specific biases. The study deeply sequenced blood TCR repertoires of about five healthy adults to estimate repertoire size and the extent of clonotype sharing between individuals. For each donor, CD4 naive and CD4 memory were each run on three plates, CD8 naive on two plates, and CD8 memory on one plate.

TCR CDR3 regions were amplified from genomic DNA by multiplex PCR using the deep immunoSEQ assay. For each cell subset, the extracted genomic DNA was distributed evenly across all wells of several immunoSEQ 96-well plates, and each plate served as one replicate. For sorted subsets, 200 ng of genomic DNA, equivalent to around 31,000 T cell genomes, went into each replicate PCR. Purified libraries were quantified with a Qubit 3.0 fluorometer, sized on a Bioanalyzer 2100, and re-quantified with the KAPA Library Quantification kit. Every immunoSEQ 96-well plate was sequenced on a separate single-read 150-cycle Illumina NextSeq 550 flow cell. The published analysis was carried out like this. Because only junctional sequences without quality scores were contained in the immunoSEQ output, filtering matching that applied to full-length reads could not be performed. Sequences were annotated with PyIR, a Python wrapper for IgBLAST v1.9, and V/J genes and CDR3 were assigned using IMGT germline references. Reads were removed for weak V/J assignments (E-value above 1e-6), missing CDR3, stop codons, out-of-frame junctions, or ambiguous translated residues. A V3J clonotype was defined by an identical inferred V gene, J gene, and CDR3 amino acid sequence. To compute the percentage overlap between repertoires, the number of shared unique clonotypes was divided by the size of the smaller repertoire. RTK rarefaction, the Chao1 estimator, and Recon v2.1 estimates of unobserved clonotypes were used to assess repertoire richness. OLGA was used to compute generation probabilities for all TCRbeta clonotypes that the gDNA method yielded from a few donors. What TCRdb holds here is the immuneACCESS table cut down to in-frame rearrangements. Part of the clones is not present; checked against another copy, under half of the missing clones reflect an unresolved V gene, and the others are unexplained. The V and J calls and clone size are taken from that table; D and trimming were inferred from the DNA. Within this sample are about 2.3 million clones, with approximately 95% of them counted one time only. The ten largest clones represent under 0.45% of the sample.

A word on this clone: Its antigen is not yet known. One base away there is no much larger clone; base qualities are not given.

Trimming costs V 2 bases and J 4 bases, and their ends lie 13 bases apart. The germline V gene sets CDR1 to SGHTS and CDR2 to YDEGEE. The CDR3 measures 14 amino acids from cysteine to phenylalanine. Just CDR3 DNA is preserved here, 42 bases in frame from base 1. Healthy HIV-negative adults with no recently reported acute infections or vaccinations were included as donors. Every donor was a Caucasian adult living in Nashville, Tennessee, USA. CD4+ T cells were enriched by magnetic negative selection, after which naive cells were positively selected on CD45RA and the negative fraction was taken as the memory subset. Blood was obtained by leukapheresis, after which PBMCs were separated by Ficoll-Histopaque density gradient centrifugation and cryopreserved in liquid nitrogen vapor phase. Analytical flow cytometry was used to check the purity and quantity of every magnetically sorted T cell population. Genomic DNA was isolated from every sorted fraction and measured by UV absorbance on a Nanodrop 2000c.

Overall study outcomes, separate from this receptor: Even with the large sequencing depth, rarefaction of the sorted-subset datasets indicated that sequencing was incomplete. Naive subsets generally had larger estimated clonotype richness than memory subsets. The small number of donors limited the genetic and exposure-history diversity represented. Compared with non-shared clonotypes, the clonotypes found in all four sorted-subset donors had higher generation probabilities. Pairwise subsampling indicated that sequencing depth was expected to affect the degree of clonotype sharing among donors. Only blood was sampled, and tissue TCR repertoires likely differ from those in blood. When several donors were compared, the shared fraction of clonotypes was 5% to 6.5% for naive CD4, roughly 3.4% for naive CD8, more than 2% for memory CD4, and under 0.5% for memory CD8.

Sequenced material: naive CD4+ T cells from PBMCs. What the cell subset or site label conveys for this sample: CD45RA+ positively selected. This sequence originates from a man aged 18 to 30 in good health. Some clones in this sample may be carry-over from other donors' samples. The chain employs TRBV5-8 and TRBJ2-7; the D segment is perhaps TRBD1 or TRBD2, each sharing 5 matched bases. CDR3 region: CASSFGDGWYEQYF. The sequence in DNA is TGTGCCAGCAGCTTTGGGGACGGATGGTACGAGCAGTACTTC.